Reported below is one T cell receptor beta chain. Losses at the gene ends were 2 bases for V and 2 bases for J; bases not matched to a gene: 13. The CDR3 has 18 amino acids. Germline V gives CDR1 LGHNT, CDR2 FRNRAP. This sample stems from a study of blood T cell repertoires in COVID-19. Using immunoSEQ multiplex PCR, the repertoire was profiled, and TCRdb retains in-frame clones only, with some absent. The data contain about 250,000 clones, about 80% of them singletons. This sequence was found in a person aged 70 to 80 with COVID-19, enrolled during active disease. V and J are TRBV12-5 and TRBJ2-7; 9 nucleotides match TRBD1. Sequenced sample: peripheral blood. CDR3 sequence (DNA): TGTGCTAGTGGTTTGTCAGCGGGACAGGGAAAAGGGCCCTACGAGCAGTACTTC. Translated: CASGLSAGQGKGPYEQYF.